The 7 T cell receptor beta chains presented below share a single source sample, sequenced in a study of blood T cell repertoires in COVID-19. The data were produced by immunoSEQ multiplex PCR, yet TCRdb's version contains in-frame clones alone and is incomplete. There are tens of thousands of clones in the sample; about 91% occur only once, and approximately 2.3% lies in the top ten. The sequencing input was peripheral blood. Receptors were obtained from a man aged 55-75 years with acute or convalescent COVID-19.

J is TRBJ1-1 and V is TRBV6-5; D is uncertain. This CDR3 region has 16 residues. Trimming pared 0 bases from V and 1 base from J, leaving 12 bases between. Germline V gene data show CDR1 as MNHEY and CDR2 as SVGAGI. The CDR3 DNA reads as TGTGCCAGCAGTTACTCGATAAGGAGGAGGAACACTGAAGCTTTCTTT. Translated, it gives CASSYSIRRRNTEAFF.

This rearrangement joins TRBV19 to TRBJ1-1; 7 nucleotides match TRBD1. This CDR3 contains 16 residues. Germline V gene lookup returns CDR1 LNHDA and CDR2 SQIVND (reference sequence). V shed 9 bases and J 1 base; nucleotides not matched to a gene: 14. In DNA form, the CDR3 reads TGTGCCAGCGCTCGGGACAGCTTACTAACGAACACTGAAGCTTTCTTT. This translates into CASARDSLLTNTEAFF.

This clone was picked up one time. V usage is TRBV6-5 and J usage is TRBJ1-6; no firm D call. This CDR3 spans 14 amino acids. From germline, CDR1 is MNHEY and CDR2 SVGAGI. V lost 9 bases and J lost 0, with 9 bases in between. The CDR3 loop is CASQGSSYNSPLHF. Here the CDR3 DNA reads TGTGCCAGTCAAGGGAGCTCCTATAATTCACCCCTCCACTTT.

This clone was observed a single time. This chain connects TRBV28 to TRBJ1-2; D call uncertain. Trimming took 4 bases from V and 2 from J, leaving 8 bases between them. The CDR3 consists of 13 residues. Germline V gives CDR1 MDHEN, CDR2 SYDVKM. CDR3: CASSSTANYGYTF. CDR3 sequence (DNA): TGTGCCAGCAGTTCCACAGCAAACTATGGCTACACCTTC.

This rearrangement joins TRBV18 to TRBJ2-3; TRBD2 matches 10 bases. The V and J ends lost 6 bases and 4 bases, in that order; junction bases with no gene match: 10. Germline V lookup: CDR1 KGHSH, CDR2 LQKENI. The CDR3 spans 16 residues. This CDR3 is CASSRPQAGGSDTQYF. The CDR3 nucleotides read TGTGCCAGCTCCCGTCCCCAAGCGGGAGGGTCAGATACGCAGTATTTT.

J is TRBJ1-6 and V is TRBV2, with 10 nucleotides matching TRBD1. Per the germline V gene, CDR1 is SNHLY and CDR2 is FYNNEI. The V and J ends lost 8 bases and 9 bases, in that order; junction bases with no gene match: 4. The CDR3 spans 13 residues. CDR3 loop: CASGRTGGSPLHF. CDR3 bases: TGTGCCAGCGGTAGGACAGGGGGTTCACCCCTCCACTTT.

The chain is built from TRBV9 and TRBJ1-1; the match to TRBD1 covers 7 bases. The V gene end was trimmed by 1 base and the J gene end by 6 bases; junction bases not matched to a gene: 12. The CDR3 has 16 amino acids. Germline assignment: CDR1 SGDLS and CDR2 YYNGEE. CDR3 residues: CASSVITAGGASEAFF. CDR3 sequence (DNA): TGTGCCAGCAGCGTAATTACGGCAGGGGGTGCTTCTGAAGCTTTCTTT.